Listed here is a single T cell receptor beta chain. Its antigen is not identified. Relapses following autologous stem cell transplantation were seen in all patients, with brentuximab vedotin exposure varying. CDR1 is SGHTA and CDR2 is FQGNSA in the germline V gene. The CDR3 length is 15 residues. The V and J ends lost 5 bases and 5 bases, in that order; junction bases with no gene match: 10. Method: immunoSEQ multiplex PCR; TCRdb's copy keeps in-frame clones and lacks some. The data hold roughly 20,000 clones, with 70% to 80% observed a single time. The sample is drawn from a study of PD-1 blockade in classical Hodgkin lymphoma. About the study: Patients were given intravenous nivolumab, 3 mg/kg, every 2 weeks. General study results and limits: Possibly reflecting disease activity or prior therapy, repertoire differences have causes that remain undefined. Diversity in CD4+ TCRs, unlike that measured in CD8+ TCRs, had risen significantly by C4D1. Relapsed/refractory patients reportedly had the lowest baseline TCR diversity, below newly diagnosed patients, who were below healthy donors.

This chain links TRBV7-2 with TRBJ2-5; 8 bases align to TRBD2. The specimen was peripheral blood mononuclear cells (PBMCs), collected at baseline. The sequence was collected from a human donor with classical Hodgkin lymphoma. As DNA, the CDR3 is TGTGCCAGCAGCCAAACGCGGGGGGCGGGGGAGACCCAGTACTTC. Protein: CASSQTRGAGETQYF.